This record concerns one TCR beta chain sequence. Its antigen is as yet unknown. The CDR3 totals 14 residues. The V gene's germline CDR1 is SQVTM and CDR2 ANQGSEA. After removal of 7 bases from V and 6 bases from J, the junction contained 11 bases not matched to a gene. The data stem from a study of shared clonotypes between healthy human individuals. Study summary: A donor's plate count was three for CD4 naive and three for CD4 memory; CD8 naive had two and CD8 memory one.

General study points: Generation probabilities were higher for clonotypes shared across all four sorted-subset donors than for unshared ones.

Sequenced by immunoSEQ multiplex PCR; TCRdb stores in-frame clones only, minus some. Of some 1 million clones in the sample, more than 65% were seen once. The donor cohort consisted entirely of Caucasian adults residing in Nashville, Tennessee. CD4+ cells yielded CD45RA+ naive and CD45RA-negative memory subsets. Sequenced input: memory CD4+ T cells sorted from blood. The subset: CD45RA-negative fraction. The gene calls are TRBV29-1 and TRBJ2-3, with 9 bases that match TRBD2. The source is a man aged 18-30 years in good health. CDR3 in amino acids: CSARLAELGDTQYF. The CDR3, as DNA: TGCAGCGCCCGACTAGCGGAATTGGGGGATACGCAGTATTTT.